The following is a T cell receptor beta chain sequence with its context. No antigen is known for it. Trimming pared 0 bases from V and 8 bases from J, leaving 8 bases between. Looked up from germline, CDR1 is SGDLS and CDR2 is YYNGEE. This CDR3 has 13 amino acids. These data originate in a study of regulatory dendritic cells for organ transplantation. The data were produced by immunoSEQ multiplex PCR, yet TCRdb's version contains in-frame clones alone and is incomplete. The repertoire includes 30,000 to 40,000 clones, approximately 90% of them detected once, and over 0.1% sits in the top ten. Study results and limitations: Naive CD4+ and CD8+ repertoires were highly diverse; memory CD8+ was most oligoclonal. The most alloreactive TCR clonotypes were found in resting memory CD8+ cells.

This receptor was taken from a human donor in good health. The sequenced sample consisted of naive CD8+ T cells from blood. The subset was: CD45RA+ naive T cells. This chain links TRBV9 with TRBJ1-4; no clear D. The CDR3, as DNA: TGTGCCAGCAGCGTAGCCGGCGGGGAAAAACTGTTTTTT. Translation: CASSVAGGEKLFF.